This TCR beta chain was identified in a study of cytomegalovirus exposure and HLA in healthy donors. Of note for this clone: Its cognate antigen is unknown.

In germline, CDR1 is ENHRY, CDR2 SYGVKD. This CDR3 comprises 17 residues. Trimming shortened V by 0 bases and J by 5 bases, and 20 bases separated the two germline ends. The PCR had 60 Vbeta and 13 Jbeta primers. The method was immunoSEQ multiplex PCR; TCRdb's version includes in-frame clones alone and lacks a portion of them. This table has roughly 160,000 clones, roughly 78% appearing once. Whole-study results and caveats: Sequencing probably produced one cluster of sequence variants that were highly shared. In vitro data verified three CMV-associated chains as specific for CMV antigens. Many donors shared some public TCRs, even though most TCR sequences were rare. Reports described diagnosis of cytomegalovirus status by the classifier as highly specific and sensitive.

The clonotype was recovered from a man in his forties in good health and CMV-seronegative. The gene calls are TRBV10-3 and TRBJ2-7, with D uncertain. Sequences were obtained from PBMCs. DNA for the CDR3: TGTGCCATCAGTGAGTCATCGATACTAACGTCTATGGACGAGCAGTACTTC. Amino acid sequence: CAISESSILTSMDEQYF.